This T cell receptor beta chain was found in a study of response to subunit inactivated influenza vaccine. This clonotype showed up just a few times. TCRdb called the RT-PCR reads again in MiXCR, with one record for every CDR3 protein. The table shows about 540,000 distinct CDR3 sequences, with roughly a quarter occurring only once. Germline loops: CDR1 GTSNPN, CDR2 SVGIG (reference sequence). V was pared by 3 bases and J by 5 bases, with 13 bases between. This CDR3 has 13 residues. The same sample was also studied in work on T cells expressing NK-cell markers. That paper adds: For TCR beta, cDNA was produced by 5'RACE template switching with UMIs. Of eight sequenced donors, seven were HCMV-seropositive and one HCMV-seronegative. Sorting was limited to alpha-beta TCR-expressing T cells with an anti-gamma-delta TCR antibody in several experiments.

This clonotype was obtained from a middle-aged man who received an inactivated influenza vaccine. Here the sequenced sample was CD4+ T cells sorted from PBMCs, taken roughly 12 days after vaccination. The genes are TRBV30 and TRBJ1-2, with D perhaps matching TRBD1 (5 bases). Here the CDR3 reads CAWRTASLYGYTF. For the CDR3, the DNA is TGTGCCTGGAGGACAGCTTCTCTGTATGGCTACACCTTC.